Listed below are T cell receptor beta chains from one sample, sequenced in a study of OX40 agonist ivuxolimab in advanced cancers. Only in-frame clones appear in the TCRdb table, and some are missing; sequencing was by immunoSEQ multiplex PCR. The sample has 65,000 to 90,000 clones, roughly 86% seen once. Sequencing was performed on CD4+ or CD8+ T cells sorted from blood, taken in a trial of the OX40 agonist ivuxolimab. The receptors were gathered from an adult with an advanced solid tumor such as melanoma, head and neck, liver or kidney cancer. The CDR3 runs from the conserved cysteine through the conserved F or W. A D gene is named only where the DNA matches it firmly. A row's size may be missing; if present it is once, few, many or a size class.

DNA,CDR3,V,J,D,size
TGTGCCAGCAGCCTAGATAACTACGAGCAGTACTTC,CASSLDNYEQYF,TRBV5-4,TRBJ2-7,NA,NA
TGTGCCAGCAGTCCCCTGGGGGGTCGCAATCAGCCCCAGCATTTT,CASSPLGGRNQPQHF,TRBV28,TRBJ1-5,NA,NA
TGCACCAGCAGCGCGACTAGCGGGAGCTACAATGAGCAGTTCTTC,CTSSATSGSYNEQFF,TRBV1,TRBJ2-1,NA,NA
TGTGCCAGCAGTTCCCCCGGCACTCCTCGCTCCTACGAGCAGTACTTC,CASSSPGTPRSYEQYF,TRBV28,TRBJ2-7,NA,NA
TGTGCCAGCAGCTTAGGGAACTCCTACAATGAGCAGTTCTTC,CASSLGNSYNEQFF,TRBV7-9,TRBJ2-1,NA,few
TGTGCCAGCAGCTTAGTTGGGACAGGCGTCGAGGAGTACTTC,CASSLVGTGVEEYF,TRBV7-9,TRBJ2-7,TRBD1,NA
TGTGCCAGCAGCTTAATTGGAGGGCGTGCGGGGGGTGGAGAGACCCAGTACTTC,CASSLIGGRAGGGETQYF,TRBV7-2,TRBJ2-5,TRBD2,NA
TGTGCCAGTATTGCCGACACCATATATTTT,CASIADTIYF,TRBV19,TRBJ1-3,NA,NA
TGTGCCAGCACCGAGGGACCGTTCTCTGGAAACACCATATATTTT,CASTEGPFSGNTIYF,TRBV6-1,TRBJ1-3,NA,NA
TGTGCCAGCAGCTCGGGACAGCTTCGTCATCAGCCCCAGCATTTT,CASSSGQLRHQPQHF,TRBV2,TRBJ1-5,TRBD1,NA